The clone carrying this TCR beta chain appeared a few times. The antigen remains unidentified. Template switching by 5'RACE produced TCR cDNA, adding a universal primer site and UMIs. In TCRdb, the 5' RACE reads were re-called with MiXCR into one record per CDR3 protein. The data hold 150,000 to 200,000 distinct CDR3 sequences, with 11% observed a single time. This entry comes from a study of T cells after yellow fever vaccination. Study overall: Each low-cell-number fraction was prepared by means of SMART-Seq v4 Ultra Low Input. Points from the study as a whole: The booster saw the reappearance of most primary-vaccination clones (96% CD4, 80% to 90% CD8). A minor fraction of clonotypes spanned both CD4 and CD8 compartments.

Trimming took off 3 bases at V and 6 bases at J, with 11 bases between the two ends. The CDR3 consists of 13 residues. Looked up from germline, CDR1 is LNHDA and CDR2 is SQIVND (reference sequence). This clonotype was obtained from a man between 18 and 35 years old who received the YFV17D yellow fever vaccine. The genes are TRBV19 and TRBJ1-1; a possible D gene is TRBD1 (6 bases). Sequencing was performed on CD8+ T cells sorted from PBMCs, taken 15 days after the yellow fever booster vaccination. CDR3 DNA sequence: TGTGCCAGTAGTATTTCCAGGGGCGCTGAAGCTTTCTTT. Its protein product is CASSISRGAEAFF.